Following are 9 T cell receptor beta chains from one sample sequenced in a study of T cells in Graves' hyperthyroidism and ophthalmopathy (dated by TCRdb to about 2019). The method behind the library was multiplex PCR. The listed sequencing device is Illumina HiSeq 2000. The TCR beta CDR3 regions were amplified from the RNA transcripts. For the first round of RT-PCR on the TCR CDR3, the HTBI primer set was used together with the Qiagen OneStep RT-PCR kit. The public reads were reanalyzed by TCRdb: fastp trimming at Q25, MiXCR alignment, in-frame beta chains only. For every CDR3 protein sequence, its rows merge into one entry that carries the most common genes and DNA. The sample profile shows approximately 620,000 distinct CDR3 sequences; roughly 14% of them were found once. The top ten constitute roughly 6.2% of the sample. Sequenced input: blood. These receptor sequences come from a woman in her twenties or thirties with Graves' hyperthyroidism that later progressed to Graves' ophthalmopathy.

This clonotype was picked up a small number of times. This chain uses TRBV6-2 or TRBV6-3 with TRBJ2-3; 9 positions match TRBD2. V was pared by 5 bases and J by 4 bases, with 10 bases of the junction left unmatched. Germline CDR1 reads MNHEY; CDR2 reads SVGEGT. This CDR3 comprises 16 residues. The CDR3 region is CASSLAGGGRADTQYF. The CDR3 nucleotides are TGTGCCAGCAGTCTTGCCGGGGGCGGGAGGGCAGATACGCAGTATTTT.

This rearrangement joins TRBV20-1 to TRBJ2-2, with 7 bases matching TRBD1. The germline gives CDR1 DFQATT, CDR2 SNEGSKA (reference sequence). With 7 bases clipped from V and 3 bases from J, the junction kept 5 bases outside the gene matches. This CDR3 region has 13 residues. CDR3 DNA sequence: TGCAGTGTCTGGCAGGGGGACACCGGGGAGCTGTTTTTT. Translating gives CSVWQGDTGELFF.

With regard to this clonotype: As the CDR3 is not closed by the conserved phenylalanine or tryptophan, this likely results from a read error. The chain couples TRBV15 to TRBJ2-7; no clear D. CDR1 and CDR2 from the germline V gene are LNHNV and YYDKDF (reference sequence). Trimming took off 4 bases at V and 0 bases at J, with 7 bases between the two ends. The CDR3 extends over 13 amino acids. CDR3 nucleotides: TGTGCCACCAGCACTTCCGTCTCCTACGAGCAGTACCTC. As protein: CATSTSVSYEQYL.

This clonotype was detected ten times or more. CDR3 sequence (DNA): TGTGCCAGCTCACCAGGTCTAGCGGCCGATGAGCAGTTCTTC. Its translation is CASSPGLAADEQFF. The gene calls are TRBV18 and TRBJ2-1; 7 bases agree with TRBD2. V gave up 2 bases and J gave up 8 bases; unmatched junction bases: 6. Germline V gene lookup returns CDR1 KGHSH and CDR2 LQKENI. The CDR3 loop spans 14 amino acids.

The J gene is TRBJ2-7, the V gene TRBV6-9; a weak D match, TRBD1 (7 bases). The CDR3 has 15 residues. The V gene's germline CDR1 is MNHGY and CDR2 SVAAGI. V lost 3 bases and J lost 1, with 13 bases in between. CDR3 bases: TGTGCCAGCAGTTACGGCAGGGGGGAGTCCTACGAGCAGTACTTC. Translating it yields CASSYGRGESYEQYF.

This clonotype has only a few counts. The gene calls are TRBV30 and TRBJ1-1; D gene unclear. The CDR3 covers 13 residues. V lost 0 bases, J lost 3 bases, and 8 bases lay in between. Germline loops: CDR1 GTSNPN, CDR2 SVGIG (reference sequence). The CDR3 DNA is TGTGCCTGGAGTGTATTCAGCTACACTGAAGCTTTCTTT. Its protein is CAWSVFSYTEAFF.

This clonotype was found many times. The DNA of the CDR3 is TGTGCCAGCAGCCGGAGCGGGAATGGGCGAGAGACCCAGTACTTC. Its protein product is CASSRSGNGRETQYF. J is TRBJ2-5 and V is TRBV11-3, with TRBD2 matching 7 bases. Germline CDR1 SGHNT, CDR2 YENEEA. V trimming: 5 bases; J trimming: 4 bases; junction bases outside the gene matches: 10. This CDR3 spans 15 amino acids.

The V and J genes are TRBV6-2 or TRBV6-3 and TRBJ2-6; no definite D call. Germline V lookup: CDR1 MNHEY, CDR2 SVGEGT. V dropped 2 bases and J dropped 1 base, with 12 bases sitting between them. The CDR3 runs to 17 residues. In nucleotides, the CDR3 is TGTGCCAGCAGTTACGTCCCAGGATTTTCTGGGGCCAACGTCCTGACTTTC. This gives the protein CASSYVPGFSGANVLTF.

This clonotype was seen repeatedly, ten times or more. The gene calls are TRBV28 and TRBJ2-2; D not resolved. The V gene's germline CDR1 is MDHEN and CDR2 SYDVKM. This CDR3 spans 14 amino acids. V lost 5 bases and J 6 bases, leaving 13 bases between the germline ends. CDR3 nucleotides: TGTGCCAGCAGTCCACGAAACCTCGCCGGGGAGCTGTTTTTT. This gives the protein CASSPRNLAGELFF.